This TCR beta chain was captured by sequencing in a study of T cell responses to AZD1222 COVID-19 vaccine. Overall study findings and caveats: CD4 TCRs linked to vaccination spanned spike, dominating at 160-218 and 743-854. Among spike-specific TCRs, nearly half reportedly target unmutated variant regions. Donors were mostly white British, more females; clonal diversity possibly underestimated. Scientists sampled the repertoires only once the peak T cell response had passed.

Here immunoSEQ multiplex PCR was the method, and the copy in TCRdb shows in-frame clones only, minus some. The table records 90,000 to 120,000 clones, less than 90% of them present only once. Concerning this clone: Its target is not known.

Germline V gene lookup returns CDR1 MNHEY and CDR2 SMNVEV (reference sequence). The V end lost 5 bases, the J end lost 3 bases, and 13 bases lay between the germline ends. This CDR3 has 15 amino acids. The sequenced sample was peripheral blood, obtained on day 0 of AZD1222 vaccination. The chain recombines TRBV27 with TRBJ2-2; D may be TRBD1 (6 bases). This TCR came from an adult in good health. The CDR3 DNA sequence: TGTGCCAGCAGTATGGACAGATCGGACACCGGGGAGCTGTTTTTT. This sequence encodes CASSMDRSDTGELFF.